The 5 T cell receptor beta chains in this list originate from one sample, sequenced in a study of blood T cell repertoires in COVID-19. Data came from immunoSEQ multiplex PCR; TCRdb stores just in-frame clones and leaves some out. The table records about 250,000 clones, around four fifths of them present only once. Material: peripheral blood. These receptors all come from a middle-aged woman with active or convalescent COVID-19.

The CDR3 DNA follows: TGTGCCAGCGCCCGGGAGGCCGGGGAGCTGTTTTTT. It yields the protein CASAREAGELFF. J is TRBJ2-2 and V is TRBV6-6; 7 bases align to TRBD2. The CDR3 spans 12 residues. V trimming: 8 bases; J trimming: 6 bases; junction bases outside the gene matches: 3. Germline CDR1 MNHNY, CDR2 SVGAGI (reference sequence).

The chain has TRBV11-1 and TRBJ1-1, with a tentative D call TRBD1 (6 bases). From germline, CDR1 is SGHAT and CDR2 FQDESV (reference sequence). The CDR3 length is 15 residues. Trimming shortened V by 3 bases and J by 4 bases, and 15 bases separated the two germline ends. The CDR3 region is CASSLHRDLGTEAFF. The DNA for the CDR3 is TGTGCCAGCAGCTTGCACAGGGATCTAGGCACTGAAGCTTTCTTT.

As regards this clone: The same CDR3 is also encoded by other DNA sequences in this sample. Here the CDR3 DNA reads TGTGCCAGTAGGACTAGCGGGCCCTCCTACAATGAGCAGTTCTTC. Protein: CASRTSGPSYNEQFF. The chain carries TRBV19 and TRBJ2-1; 10 nucleotides agree with TRBD2. The V segment lost 6 bases and the J segment 0 bases; nucleotides outside the gene matches: 2. The germline V gene encodes CDR1 LNHDA and CDR2 SQIVND (reference sequence). The CDR3 runs 15 residues.

The J gene is TRBJ2-7, the V gene TRBV19; D unresolved. V was clipped by 5 bases and J by 1 base, with 12 bases between them. The CDR3 is 14 amino acids. CDR1 is LNHDA and CDR2 is SQIVND in the germline V gene (reference sequence). This CDR3 reads CASSPQASSYEQYF. CDR3 nucleotide sequence: TGTGCCAGTAGTCCCCAGGCTTCATCCTACGAGCAGTACTTC.

This clone was observed a handful of times. The rearrangement joins TRBV5-5 to TRBJ2-5; 9 nucleotides align to TRBD1. The CDR3 has 16 residues. V lost 3 bases, J lost 1 base, and 7 bases stayed unmatched. The V gene's germline CDR1 is SGHKS and CDR2 YYEKEE (reference sequence). CDR3 coding DNA: TGTGCCAGCAGCTGGGGACAGGGAATTCCCCAAGAGACCCAGTACTTC. Amino acid sequence: CASSWGQGIPQETQYF.